This T cell receptor (beta chain) was obtained from a study of monozygotic twins with inflammatory bowel disease. TCRdb reworked the 5' RACE reads into one entry per CDR3 protein, no DNA. This sample's table has more than 300,000 distinct CDR3 sequences. The CDR3 loop spans 14 amino acids. Germline CDR1 and CDR2: GTSNPN and SVGIG (reference sequence). The chain has TRBV30 and TRBJ1-3. Sequenced input: blood. This TCR derives from a human donor with ulcerative colitis or Crohn's disease, or a healthy co-twin of an affected twin (not recorded which). The CDR3 reads CAQDEKSAGNTIYF. The whole variable domain, remainder taken from reference TRBV30 and TRBJ1-3, is SQTIHQWPATLVQPVGSPLSLECTVEGTSNPNLYWYRQAAGRGLQLLFYSVGIGQISSEVPQNLSASRPQDRQFILSSKKLLLSDSGFYLCAQDEKSAGNTIYFGEGSWLTVV.